This entry is about one T cell receptor beta chain. The target of this receptor is not known. Base qualities are missing; no much larger clone stands one base away. This specimen comes from a study of cytomegalovirus exposure and HLA in healthy donors (dated by TCRdb to 2017 to 2019). About the investigation overall: An earlier analysis of approximately 640 of the donors reported approximately 300 Gb of sequence data and 100 million to 130 million unique TCR beta sequences from approximately 180 million T cells. Among around 400 genotyped donors of the cohort, an average of approximately 250,000 unique TCR beta nucleotide sequences were sequenced per donor, roughly 20% of them non-productive. The study combined high-throughput TCR immunosequencing, statistical association of individual TCRs with disease status, and machine learning to predict cytomegalovirus infection status. Using immunosequencing, the study profiled T cell repertoires from around 670 subjects and related those repertoires to cytomegalovirus serostatus. An early release covering roughly 600 HLA-typed donors comprised about 300 gigabases of sequencing data and some 79 million unique TCR sequences. A later analysis re-analyzed previously published TCR beta repertoires from approximately 670 donors and added high-resolution HLA genotyping to study TCR occurrence patterns. Class I and class II HLA loci were covered by the typing at four-digit resolution. Rather than drawing on any new phenotypic data, the later analysis identified candidate immune exposures from TCR beta sequences and the way those sequences occurred across donors. Of the roughly 420 genotyped donors, over 80% were placed in the genetic ancestry cluster associated with self-reported Caucasian donors. Roughly five DR-DQ haplotypes were handled as single units for association and clustering, since linkage in the cohort was strong. To decide whether each TCR beta V gene segment behaved as functional or pseudogenic, an earlier analysis of some 540 of the donors relied on high-throughput TCR beta sequencing. Besides the first cohort of 550 to 750 subjects, a separate validation cohort made up of roughly 130 different subjects was used. The number of donors typed differed by locus, with about 620-630 for A, B, C, DRB1 and DQB1, 522 for DQA1, 600 to 610 for DPA1, and some 440 for DPB1. In a later genetic analysis, genome-wide SNP genotypes for about three fifths of the roughly 670 donors were used, and that subset was treated as a discovery cohort. The study aimed to test whether signatures of past pathogen exposure could be identified by cataloging public T cell receptors. Every repertoire in the discovery cohort had been generated on one and the same sequencing platform. Donor age, sex, ethnicity and CMV serostatus were compiled together with the repertoire data.

Study-wide findings and limitations: A group of highly shared sequence variants was considered likely to be a technical artifact of the sequencing pipeline. A total of 150 to 200 TCR beta chains were listed by the study as associated with cytomegalovirus. Most TCR sequences were seen in very few donors, while some public TCRs were found in many individuals. In a later genetic analysis, a missense DCLRE1C variant was associated with V-gene and J-gene trimming of TCR beta chains, and the association was replicated in an independent cohort. A further reported finding was that TCR beta sequences accurately predicted the HLA-A and HLA-B alleles for most subjects in the first cohort. Because counts were too low, seventeen rarely observed V segments, including chromosome 9 orphons, were left out of the earlier analysis of approximately 580 of the donors. Linkage disequilibrium might explain the correlated functional status among segregating V segments, but an unknown experimental factor could not be ruled out. A later analysis found that most CMV-associated TCR beta chains appeared HLA-restricted, with HLA associations seemingly driven largely by CMV exposure. Only TCR beta chains were sequenced in this cohort, and the absence of alpha or paired-chain data limited detectable features. Specific HLA alleles were associated with 15,000 to 20,000 TCR beta sequences at a false discovery rate of 0.05 in a later analysis. CMV serostatus was the only immune exposure information available for the cohort. The authors suggested that the approach could potentially be generalized to other disease states and immunological phenotypes. According to a later analysis, TCR association rates differed among HLA loci, with DRB1 alleles showing the most associated TCRs and HLA-C alleles showing the fewest. When HLA alleles, especially DR and DQ, strongly co-occurred, attributing TCR associations to individual alleles was difficult. In an earlier analysis of approximately 590 of the donors, most TCR beta V segments appeared in productive rearrangements about 87% or about 30% of the time, broadly matching IMGT annotations. In both the original and validation cohorts, the classifier was reported to diagnose cytomegalovirus status with high specificity and sensitivity. The presence/absence analyses assumed that sequencing depth was roughly uniform across donors, and that assumption may not be true. Some IMGT-functional V segments, including TRBV6-2 and TRBV6-3, could not be distinguished by the 87-base-pair reads and were therefore excluded. According to a later genetic analysis, donors in an Asian-associated ancestry cluster had fewer N-insertions in productive TCRs than the approximately 670-donor mean. HLA typing was unavailable for some donors at each locus, so association tests used only the typed subset. In vitro tests confirmed that a few of the cytomegalovirus-associated TCR beta chains recognize cytomegalovirus antigens. Compared with equally common non-associated chains, HLA-associated TCR beta chains in a later analysis were more clonally expanded and had lower generation probabilities. In a later analysis, several top co-occurrence clusters were reported to appear linked to parvovirus B19, influenza, CMV and Epstein-Barr virus.

Libraries were built with the immunoSEQ multiplex PCR assay. A mixture of 60 forward primers for TCR Vbeta segments and 13 reverse primers for TCR Jbeta segments was used in the multiplex PCR. The CDR3 region of rearranged TCR beta genes was amplified from genomic DNA by a multiplex PCR assay. The Illumina HiSeq System was used to sequence the amplified TCR beta libraries as 87-base-pair reads. Per the source publication's procedure: A later analysis counted about 76 million unique TCR beta chains across the 500 to 850 repertoires, and around 12 million of these chains were shared by at least two donors. Raw reads were error-corrected and collapsed into unique sequences with a nearest-neighbor algorithm that merged closely related sequences to remove PCR and sequencing errors. V, D and J gene segments were assigned by aligning CDR3 sequences to IMGT reference sequences. For a sequence to be retained, a match of at least six nucleotides was required to both a V gene segment and a J gene segment. A rearrangement was called productive if the CDR3 had no stop codons and remained in frame with V and J, and every other rearrangement was called non-productive. Following IMGT convention, CDR3 was defined as the stretch from the second conserved V-encoded cysteine to the conserved J-encoded phenylalanine. The earlier analysis of about 530 of the donors excluded any sequence lacking an unambiguous match to a single V gene segment. In an earlier analysis of some 590 of the donors, V segments were called functional above 56.7% productive rearrangements and were called segregating when the between-donor standard deviation exceeded 5%. A statistical classification framework was built to diagnose cytomegalovirus status from the catalog of TCR beta chain sequences. A later analysis assigned V and J genes by comparing TCR nucleotide sequences with IMGT/GENE-DB human TR gene sequences. In a later analysis, CDR3 sequences and most-parsimonious VDJ recombination scenarios were assigned using the TCRdist pipeline. In a later analysis, each TCR beta chain was defined by its CDR3 amino acid sequence together with its V-gene family, and reads lacking a unique V-gene family were excluded. To address suspected cross-contamination and a sequencing artifact, a later analysis removed 550 to 750 highly shared, low-generation-probability nucleotide sequences. In a later analysis, a clonal expansion index for each public chain was calculated from normalized within-repertoire ranks of inferred template counts. In a later analysis, generation probabilities were computed with a VDJ recombination model fitted to out-of-frame rearrangements, and the resulting probabilities were checked against IGoR. A later analysis scored TCR-TCR, TCR-HLA and TCR-CMV co-occurrence with hypergeometric tests, applying a repertoire-size bias correction to TCR pairs. To estimate false discovery rates, a later analysis permuted the HLA or CMV assignments 20 times. In a later analysis, co-occurring TCRs were grouped using DBSCAN, with TCRdist sequence similarity added in when clustering inside HLA-allele-positive subsets. Co-occurrence clustering excluded repertoires with fewer than 30,000 or more than 120,000 public chains, plus five with anomalous nucleotide sharing. The source is immuneACCESS, and TCRdb retained only in-frame sequences with V and J called. Part of the clones is not carried over; for the studies checked, unresolved V genes explain less than half of this, and the remainder is unexplained. The DNA was the basis for D and trimming; V, J and clone size are from that table. The sample table holds approximately 260,000 clones, of which almost 85% were seen once. 1.5% to 2.5% of the sample is taken by the ten largest.

V ends up 7 bases short and J 2 bases short, with an unmatched junction base count of 9. From the germline V gene (reference sequence), CDR1 is LNHDA and CDR2 is SQIVND. The cysteine opens and the phenylalanine closes a CDR3 of 15 amino acids. This entry keeps only the CDR3 DNA: 45 bases, framed from base 1. The cohort was made up of 650 to 700 healthy bone marrow donors. At the time of sampling, all cohort members were nominally healthy, though unrecorded immune exposures were likely present. The donor was CMV seropositive and belonged to the group of 250 to 300 seropositive cohort members. Each donor provided a peripheral blood sample, and peripheral blood mononuclear cells were used for TCR beta sequencing. Genomic DNA was extracted from the blood cell samples with the Qiagen DNeasy Blood Extraction Kit.

Sequencing was done on a sample of PBMCs. The TCR comes from a woman aged 40 to 49 in good health and CMV-seropositive. The chain uses TRBV19 and TRBJ1-1; 8 junctional bases match TRBD1. CDR3 protein: CASNPLDRENTEAFF. At the DNA level, the sequence is TGTGCCAGTAATCCTCTGGACAGGGAAAACACTGAAGCTTTCTTT.